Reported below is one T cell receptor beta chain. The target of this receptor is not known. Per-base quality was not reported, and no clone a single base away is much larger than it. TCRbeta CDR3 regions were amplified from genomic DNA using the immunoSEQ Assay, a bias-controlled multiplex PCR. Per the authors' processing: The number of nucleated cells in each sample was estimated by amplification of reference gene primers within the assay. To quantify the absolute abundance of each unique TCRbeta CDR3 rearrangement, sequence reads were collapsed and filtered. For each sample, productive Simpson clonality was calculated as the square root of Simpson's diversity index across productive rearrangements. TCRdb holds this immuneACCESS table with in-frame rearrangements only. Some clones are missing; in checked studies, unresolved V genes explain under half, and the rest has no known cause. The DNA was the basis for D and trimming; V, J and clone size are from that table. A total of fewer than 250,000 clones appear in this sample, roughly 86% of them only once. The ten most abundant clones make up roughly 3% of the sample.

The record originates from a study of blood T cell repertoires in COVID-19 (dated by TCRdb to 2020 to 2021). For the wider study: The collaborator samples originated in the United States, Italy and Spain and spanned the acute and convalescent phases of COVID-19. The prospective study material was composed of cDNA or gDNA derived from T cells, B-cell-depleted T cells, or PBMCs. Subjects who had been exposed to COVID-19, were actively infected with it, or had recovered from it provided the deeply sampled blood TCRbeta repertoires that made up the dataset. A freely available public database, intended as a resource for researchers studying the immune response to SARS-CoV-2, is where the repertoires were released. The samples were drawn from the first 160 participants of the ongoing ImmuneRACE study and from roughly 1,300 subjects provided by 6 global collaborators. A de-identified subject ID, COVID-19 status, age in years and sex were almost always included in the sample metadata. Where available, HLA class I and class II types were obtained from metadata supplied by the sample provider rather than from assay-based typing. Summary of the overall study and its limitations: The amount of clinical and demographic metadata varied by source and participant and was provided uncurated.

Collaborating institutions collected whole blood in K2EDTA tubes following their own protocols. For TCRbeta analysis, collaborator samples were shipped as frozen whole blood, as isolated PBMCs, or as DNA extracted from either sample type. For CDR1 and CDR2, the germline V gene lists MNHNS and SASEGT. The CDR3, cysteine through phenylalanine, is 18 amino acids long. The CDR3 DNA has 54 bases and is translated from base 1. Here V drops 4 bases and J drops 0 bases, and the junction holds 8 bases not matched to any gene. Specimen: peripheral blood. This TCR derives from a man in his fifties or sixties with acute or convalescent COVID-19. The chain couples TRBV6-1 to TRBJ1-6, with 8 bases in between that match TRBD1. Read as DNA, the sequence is TGTGCCAGCAGTGTCCCCCGGGACAGGAGCTCCTATAATTCACCCCTCCACTTT. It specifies CASSVPRDRSSYNSPLHF.